This is a list of T cell receptor beta chains from one sample in a study of beta chain features in type 1 diabetes. Measured with immunoSEQ multiplex PCR; TCRdb has only the in-frame clones, and not every one. Of more than 95,000 clones detected, roughly 17% appear once; the ten largest clones hold 2.6%. Specimen: central memory CD4+ T cells from blood. These TCRs come from a man aged 18 to 30 with type 1 diabetes. Both conserved end residues are part of each CDR3. D genes are given only for firm matches. Clone size is given for some rows only: seen once, a few or many times, or a class if the clone is expanded.

V gene: TRBV25-1
J gene: TRBJ2-3
D gene: .
clone size: few
CDR3 DNA: TGTGCCAGCACCCGGGCGGGGAGGGATACGCAGTATTTT
CDR3 protein: CASTRAGRDTQYF

V gene: TRBV7-9
J gene: TRBJ2-3
D gene: .
clone size: .
CDR3 DNA: TGTGCCAGCTGGTTCGGGGGCCCCACAGATACGCAGTATTTT
CDR3 protein: CASWFGGPTDTQYF

V gene: TRBV7-2
J gene: TRBJ1-1
D gene: TRBD1
clone size: few
CDR3 DNA: TGTGCCAGCAGCTTTATGACAGGGAGTTTAACTGAAGCTTTCTTT
CDR3 protein: CASSFMTGSLTEAFF

V gene: TRBV4-1
J gene: TRBJ2-2
D gene: .
clone size: .
CDR3 DNA: TGCGCCAGCAGCCAAGGAGGGCAGGGGCCTTCCGGGGAGCTGTTTTTT
CDR3 protein: CASSQGGQGPSGELFF

V gene: TRBV18
J gene: TRBJ2-3
D gene: .
clone size: .
CDR3 DNA: TGTGCCAGCTCACCAATCATGAAAGATACGCAGTATTTT
CDR3 protein: CASSPIMKDTQYF

V gene: TRBV18
J gene: TRBJ2-3
D gene: TRBD2
clone size: few
CDR3 DNA: TGTGCCAGCGAAATGACTAGCTACACAGATACGCAGTATTTT
CDR3 protein: CASEMTSYTDTQYF

V gene: TRBV9
J gene: TRBJ2-3
D gene: .
clone size: .
CDR3 DNA: TGTGCCAGCAGCCCCCGGGGAACGCCAAGCACAGATACGCAGTATTTT
CDR3 protein: CASSPRGTPSTDTQYF

V gene: TRBV2
J gene: TRBJ1-5
D gene: .
clone size: .
CDR3 DNA: TGTGCCAGCAGTGATTATGGAGGGAATCAGCCCCAGCATTTT
CDR3 protein: CASSDYGGNQPQHF

V gene: TRBV5-6
J gene: TRBJ2-5
D gene: .
clone size: .
CDR3 DNA: TGTGCCAGCAGCTTGTACCAAGAGACCCAGTACTTC
CDR3 protein: CASSLYQETQYF

V gene: TRBV20-1
J gene: TRBJ2-5
D gene: .
clone size: few
CDR3 DNA: TGCAGTGCTCGACCCTTAGAGACCCAGTACTTC
CDR3 protein: CSARPLETQYF

V gene: TRBV10-3
J gene: TRBJ2-7
D gene: TRBD1
clone size: .
CDR3 DNA: TGTGCCATCAGTGATAGACAGGGGGCGTTCAACGAGCAGTACTTC
CDR3 protein: CAISDRQGAFNEQYF

V gene: TRBV7-2
J gene: TRBJ1-6
D gene: .
clone size: .
CDR3 DNA: TGTGCCAGCAGCTTCGGACAGCTTAATTCACCCCTCCACTTT
CDR3 protein: CASSFGQLNSPLHF

V gene: TRBV5-1
J gene: TRBJ1-2
D gene: TRBD1
clone size: .
CDR3 DNA: TGCGCCAGCAGCCCGGACCGGACAGGCTATGGCTACACCTTC
CDR3 protein: CASSPDRTGYGYTF

V gene: TRBV13
J gene: TRBJ2-4
D gene: TRBD1
clone size: few
CDR3 DNA: TGTGCCAGCAGCTATGACAGGGGGAAAAACATTCAGTACTTC
CDR3 protein: CASSYDRGKNIQYF

V gene: TRBV5-1
J gene: TRBJ2-1
D gene: .
clone size: .
CDR3 DNA: TGCGCCAGCAGCGAGAACACGGGGGTTGCCCACAATGAGCAGTTCTTC
CDR3 protein: CASSENTGVAHNEQFF

V gene: TRBV7-2
J gene: TRBJ1-2
D gene: TRBD1
clone size: .
CDR3 DNA: TGTGCCAGCAGCCGAGACGCGGGACAGGTCTATGGCTACACCTTC
CDR3 protein: CASSRDAGQVYGYTF

V gene: TRBV2
J gene: TRBJ2-7
D gene: .
clone size: few
CDR3 DNA: TGTGCCAGCAGGGGGAGTAGGGCTACCCCCTACGAGCAGTACTTC
CDR3 protein: CASRGSRATPYEQYF

V gene: TRBV25-1
J gene: TRBJ1-5
D gene: .
clone size: .
CDR3 DNA: TGTGCCAGCAGAGATAAGGGTAACAATCAGCCCCAGCATTTT
CDR3 protein: CASRDKGNNQPQHF

V gene: TRBV5-1
J gene: TRBJ1-1
D gene: TRBD1
clone size: .
CDR3 DNA: TGCGCCAGCAGCTACCGGGACAGGGGCACTGAAGCTTTCTTT
CDR3 protein: CASSYRDRGTEAFF

V gene: TRBV20-1
J gene: TRBJ2-5
D gene: .
clone size: few
CDR3 DNA: TGCAGTGCCCTAAGGGAAGAGACCCAGTACTTC
CDR3 protein: CSALREETQYF

V gene: TRBV19
J gene: TRBJ2-5
D gene: .
clone size: few
CDR3 DNA: TGTGCCAGCGAAGACAGGGATCGGGGGGAGACCCAGTACTTC
CDR3 protein: CASEDRDRGETQYF

V gene: TRBV19
J gene: TRBJ2-6
D gene: .
clone size: .
CDR3 DNA: TGTGCCAGTAGTACGCAACAGGGCCCCTCTGGGGCCAACGTCCTGACTTTC
CDR3 protein: CASSTQQGPSGANVLTF

V gene: TRBV7-2
J gene: TRBJ2-3
D gene: .
clone size: .
CDR3 DNA: TGTGCCAGCAGCCCTTTCTGGGCGAGCGGAACAGATACGCAGTATTTT
CDR3 protein: CASSPFWASGTDTQYF

V gene: TRBV5-8
J gene: TRBJ2-5
D gene: TRBD1
clone size: few
CDR3 DNA: TGTGCCAGCAGCAGGGGGCCGGAAGAGACCCAGTACTTC
CDR3 protein: CASSRGPEETQYF

V gene: TRBV9
J gene: TRBJ2-3
D gene: .
clone size: few
CDR3 DNA: TGTGCCAGCAGCGCGTTTACTAGCACAGATACGCAGTATTTT
CDR3 protein: CASSAFTSTDTQYF

V gene: TRBV7-2
J gene: TRBJ2-5
D gene: .
clone size: few
CDR3 DNA: TGTGCCAGCAGCCGCGATCAACAAGAGACCCAGTACTTC
CDR3 protein: CASSRDQQETQYF

V gene: TRBV29-1
J gene: TRBJ1-2
D gene: .
clone size: .
CDR3 DNA: TGCAGCGTTGAGGCGGCCCCCGGGGGAAATGGCTACACCTTC
CDR3 protein: CSVEAAPGGNGYTF

V gene: TRBV6-6
J gene: TRBJ2-1
D gene: .
clone size: few
CDR3 DNA: TGTGCCAGCAGTTACGGCGGTGGCTCCTACAATGAGCAGTTCTTC
CDR3 protein: CASSYGGGSYNEQFF

V gene: TRBV6-5
J gene: TRBJ2-3
D gene: .
clone size: few
CDR3 DNA: TGTGCCAGCAGTTATAGCCAATATACGCAGTATTTT
CDR3 protein: CASSYSQYTQYF

V gene: TRBV10-3
J gene: TRBJ2-1
D gene: TRBD2
clone size: .
CDR3 DNA: TGTGCCACCCAGCGGGAGTCAGCGGGGAATGAGCAGTTCTTC
CDR3 protein: CATQRESAGNEQFF

V gene: TRBV30
J gene: TRBJ1-1
D gene: .
clone size: .
CDR3 DNA: TGTGCGCGTGGGGGGACGGGCACTGAAGCTTTCTTT
CDR3 protein: CARGGTGTEAFF

V gene: TRBV5-4
J gene: TRBJ2-5
D gene: TRBD1
clone size: many
CDR3 DNA: TGTGCCAGCAGCTTACAGGGGGCCCAAGAGACCCAGTACTTC
CDR3 protein: CASSLQGAQETQYF

V gene: TRBV2
J gene: TRBJ2-3
D gene: .
clone size: few
CDR3 DNA: TGTGCCAGCAGTGAAGCCGGTTATACGCAGTATTTT
CDR3 protein: CASSEAGYTQYF

V gene: TRBV13
J gene: TRBJ2-1
D gene: TRBD1
clone size: few
CDR3 DNA: TGTGCCAGCAGCACACGCCGACAGGGCTACAATGAGCAGTTCTTC
CDR3 protein: CASSTRRQGYNEQFF

V gene: TRBV29-1
J gene: TRBJ1-2
D gene: .
clone size: .
CDR3 DNA: TGCAGCGTTTCGGAAAACTATGGCTACACCTTC
CDR3 protein: CSVSENYGYTF

V gene: TRBV29-1
J gene: TRBJ2-5
D gene: .
clone size: medium-sized
CDR3 DNA: TGCAGCTCCTCCCGGGGGGAGACCCAGTACTTC
CDR3 protein: CSSSRGETQYF

V gene: TRBV7-3
J gene: TRBJ2-2
D gene: .
clone size: few
CDR3 DNA: TGTGCCAGCAGCCCGACCTCAACTCCGGCCGGGGAGCTGTTTTTT
CDR3 protein: CASSPTSTPAGELFF

V gene: TRBV6-1
J gene: TRBJ1-1
D gene: .
clone size: few
CDR3 DNA: TGTGCCAGCAGCCTATTGCGGACCGACACTGAAGCTTTCTTT
CDR3 protein: CASSLLRTDTEAFF

V gene: TRBV29-1
J gene: TRBJ2-3
D gene: .
clone size: .
CDR3 DNA: TGCAGCGTCCAACCCGGGCATAGCGCAGATACGCAGTATTTT
CDR3 protein: CSVQPGHSADTQYF

V gene: TRBV7-2
J gene: TRBJ2-2
D gene: .
clone size: .
CDR3 DNA: TGTGCCAGCAGCTCACAGGCCCCGGGCACCGGGGAGCTGTTTTTT
CDR3 protein: CASSSQAPGTGELFF

V gene: TRBV9
J gene: TRBJ2-7
D gene: .
clone size: .
CDR3 DNA: TGTGCCAGCAGCGTAGCTGCAGCGACCTACGGGCAGTACTTC
CDR3 protein: CASSVAAATYGQYF

V gene: TRBV18
J gene: TRBJ2-3
D gene: .
clone size: .
CDR3 DNA: TGTGCCAGCTCACCCGATGGCGCAGATACGCAGTATTTT
CDR3 protein: CASSPDGADTQYF

V gene: TRBV30
J gene: TRBJ1-2
D gene: TRBD1
clone size: .
CDR3 DNA: TGTGCCTGGGAACAGGGGAACTATGGCTACACCTTC
CDR3 protein: CAWEQGNYGYTF

V gene: TRBV7-6
J gene: TRBJ2-5
D gene: .
clone size: many
CDR3 DNA: TGTGCCAGCAGCTTCCTCGAAGAGACCCAGTACTTC
CDR3 protein: CASSFLEETQYF

V gene: TRBV6-5
J gene: TRBJ2-4
D gene: .
clone size: .
CDR3 DNA: TGTGCCAGCAGTGAACAAGACAGAAAAAACATTCAGTACTTC
CDR3 protein: CASSEQDRKNIQYF

V gene: TRBV5-4
J gene: TRBJ2-7
D gene: .
clone size: few
CDR3 DNA: TGTGCCAGCAGCCGGGACAACTCCTACGAGCAGTACTTC
CDR3 protein: CASSRDNSYEQYF

V gene: TRBV5-1
J gene: TRBJ2-5
D gene: TRBD1
clone size: few
CDR3 DNA: TGCGCCAGCAGCGCACAGGGGGCAGAGACCCAGTACTTC
CDR3 protein: CASSAQGAETQYF

V gene: TRBV7-2
J gene: TRBJ2-1
D gene: .
clone size: .
CDR3 DNA: TGTGCCAGCAGCTTAGATTCTAGCTACAATGAGCAGTTCTTC
CDR3 protein: CASSLDSSYNEQFF

V gene: TRBV5-4
J gene: TRBJ2-1
D gene: .
clone size: many
CDR3 DNA: TGTGCCAGCAGCTTGGGTGGTAATGAGCAGTTCTTC
CDR3 protein: CASSLGGNEQFF

V gene: TRBV11-2
J gene: TRBJ2-1
D gene: .
clone size: many
CDR3 DNA: TGTGCCAGCAGTAAGGCCCCGCATGAGCAGTTCTTC
CDR3 protein: CASSKAPHEQFF

V gene: TRBV30
J gene: TRBJ2-7
D gene: TRBD2
clone size: few
CDR3 DNA: TGTGCCTGGACCCGTAGCGGGTCTGTCTCCTACGAGCAGTACTTC
CDR3 protein: CAWTRSGSVSYEQYF